This T cell receptor beta chain was documented in a study of patients and donors after allogeneic stem cell transplantation (dated by TCRdb to the early 2020s). Points on this clonotype: Its target antigen remains unknown. Base-call qualities are not available, and no considerably larger clone is one nucleotide away.

Receptor amplification or capture employed RT-PCR. The reads were generated on a NextSeq 550. Using fastp at Q25 and MiXCR, TCRdb reprocessed the public reads and kept productive beta chains. Rows merge per CDR3 protein into single entries with the most common DNA and genes. This sample holds about 960,000 distinct CDR3 sequences; more than 15% were observed only once. 5% to 7.5% of the sample rests with the top ten. V and J are trimmed by 4 bases and 4 bases, and the gene matches miss 8 bases of the junction. Including the terminal cysteine and phenylalanine, the CDR3 comprises 16 residues. The retained sequence is limited to the CDR3, 48 bases, with the frame set at the first base. The germline V gene supplies CDR1 SGHDT and CDR2 YYEEEE.

Material for sequencing was blood, either unsorted or a sorted T cell fraction (not recorded which). The sequence came from a human donor who was either an allogeneic HSCT recipient or a stem cell or donor lymphocyte infusion donor (not recorded which). It is not recorded whose cells these are; they may come from a transplant donor. The chain was built from TRBV5-6 and TRBJ2-7; TRBD2 lines up with 13 middle nucleotides. At the DNA level, the sequence is TGTGCCAGCAGCCCGGGACTAGCGGGGTGGCGATACGAGCAGTACTTC. Translated, it gives CASSPGLAGWRYEQYF.